This T cell receptor (beta chain) was profiled in a study of shared clonotypes between healthy human individuals. The DNA input per sorted-subset replicate PCR was 200 to 250 ng, corresponding to 28,000 or so T cell genomes. Using immunoSEQ multiplex PCR, the repertoire was profiled, and TCRdb retains in-frame clones only, with some absent. In the table there are 850,000 to 1,100,000 clones, approximately 75% of which are singletons. Per germline, CDR1 LNHNV and CDR2 YYDKDF (reference sequence). CDR3 length: 15 amino acids. J lost 1 base, V lost 3 bases, and 5 bases had no gene match. The TCR sequence derives from a man aged 18-30 years in good health. Some clones in this sample may be carry-over from other donors' samples. Sample: memory CD4+ T cells from PBMCs. Subset described: CD45RA-negative fraction. J is TRBJ2-7 and V is TRBV15; 8 nucleotides agree with TRBD2. The CDR3 DNA follows: TGTGCCACCAGCAGTGGGGCTAGCGGGTCCTACGAGCAGTACTTC. It yields the protein CATSSGASGSYEQYF.